These T cell receptor beta chains were read from a single sample in a study of a mutant IDH1 vaccine in newly diagnosed glioma. Profiled with immunoSEQ multiplex PCR; TCRdb holds only in-frame clones, not every one. The data contain roughly 72,000 clones, roughly 90% of them seen just once; the ten biggest clones take up 0.56%. Antigens for these TCRs are unknown. The sequencing used PBMCs, collected from a glioma patient whose treatment included an IDH1 peptide vaccine. The receptor set was obtained from a woman aged 45-59 years with glioma. Each CDR3 is given with its conserved first and last residue. D genes are given only for firm matches. Size is stated for part of the rows, as once, few or many counts, or as a class when the clone is expanded.

size,D,V,J,DNA,CDR3
-,-,TRBV4-2,TRBJ1-5,TGTGCCAGCAGCCAAGGAGGCTATACAGAGAATCAGCCCCAGCATTTT,CASSQGGYTENQPQHF
-,TRBD1,TRBV6-6,TRBJ2-7,TGTGCCAGCAGTACCGACAGGGGCGCCTACGAGCAGTACTTC,CASSTDRGAYEQYF
-,-,TRBV10-3,TRBJ2-3,TGTGCCATCAGTGAGGTGCGGCTGGATACGCAGTATTTT,CAISEVRLDTQYF
-,-,TRBV6-6,TRBJ1-4,TGTGCCAGCGGGTACAGAAGTAATGAAAAACTGTTTTTT,CASGYRSNEKLFF
-,-,TRBV9,TRBJ2-3,TGTGCCAGCAGCGCTTACAGGGTTGGAGATACGCAGTATTTT,CASSAYRVGDTQYF
-,TRBD1,TRBV29-1,TRBJ2-5,TGCAGCGTTGCGGGGACAGGGAGGGTTGGGACCCAGTACTTC,CSVAGTGRVGTQYF
-,TRBD2,TRBV5-5,TRBJ2-2,TGTGCCAGCAGCGCGGGACTAGCGGGGTTGCCGGCCGGGGAGCTGTTTTTT,CASSAGLAGLPAGELFF
once,-,TRBV5-1,TRBJ1-3,TGCGCCAGCAGCTTGGGTTCCGGAAACACCATATATTTT,CASSLGSGNTIYF
-,TRBD2,TRBV2,TRBJ2-1,TGTGCCAGCGGGGGGGGGACTAGCGATCTTCACTCCTACAATGAGCAGTTCTTC,CASGGGTSDLHSYNEQFF
-,TRBD1,TRBV5-6,TRBJ2-7,TGTGCCAGCAGCTCCTCCGACAGGGCCCCCTACGAGCAGTACTTC,CASSSSDRAPYEQYF
once,-,TRBV7-2,TRBJ1-1,TGTGCCAGCAGCACTTTAACCTGGGGAGGGACTGAAGCTTTCTTT,CASSTLTWGGTEAFF
-,-,TRBV11-3,TRBJ1-1,TGTGCCAGCAGCATTTGGTCGTACACTGAAGCTTTCTTT,CASSIWSYTEAFF
-,-,TRBV29-1,TRBJ2-5,TGCAGCGTTGACGTCGGCGGTCAAGAGACCCAGTACTTC,CSVDVGGQETQYF
-,-,TRBV7-9,TRBJ2-3,TGTGCCAGCAGCTTAGAAGTGTGGCCCGATACGCAGTATTTT,CASSLEVWPDTQYF
-,-,TRBV4-2,TRBJ1-5,TGTGCCAGCAGCCAAGAAACAAGCCCTTGGCAGCCCCAGCATTTT,CASSQETSPWQPQHF
-,-,TRBV30,TRBJ1-2,TGTGCCTGGAGTGTAGGTCTAGGAAACTATGGCTACACCTTC,CAWSVGLGNYGYTF
-,-,TRBV30,TRBJ2-7,TGTGCCGCCCGCCAGGGTGGGTACGAGCAGTACTTC,CAARQGGYEQYF
-,-,TRBV2,TRBJ2-3,TGTGCCAGCAGTGAAAGGGTCGATACGCAGTATTTT,CASSERVDTQYF
-,-,TRBV5-5,TRBJ1-3,TGTGCCAGCAGCCCTTACCCGGGACAAGTCTCTGGAAACACCATATATTTT,CASSPYPGQVSGNTIYF
once,TRBD2,TRBV28,TRBJ2-5,TGTGCCAGCAGTTTGACTAGCGGGCAAGAGACCCAGTACTTC,CASSLTSGQETQYF
-,-,TRBV5-1,TRBJ1-3,TGCGCCAGCAGCCCGGGACCTCCGAGCTCTGGAAACACCATATATTTT,CASSPGPPSSGNTIYF